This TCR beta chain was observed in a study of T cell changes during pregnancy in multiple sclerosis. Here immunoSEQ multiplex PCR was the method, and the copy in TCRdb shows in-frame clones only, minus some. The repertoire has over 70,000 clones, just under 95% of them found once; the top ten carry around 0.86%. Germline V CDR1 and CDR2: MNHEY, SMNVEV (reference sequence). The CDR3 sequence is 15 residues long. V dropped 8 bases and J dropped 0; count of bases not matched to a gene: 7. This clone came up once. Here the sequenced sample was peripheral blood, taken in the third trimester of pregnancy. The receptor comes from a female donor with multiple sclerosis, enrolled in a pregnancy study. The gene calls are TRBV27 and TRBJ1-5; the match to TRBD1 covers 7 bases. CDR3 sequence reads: CASRAGGYSNQPQHF. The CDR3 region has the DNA TGTGCCAGCCGGGCAGGGGGTTATAGCAATCAGCCCCAGCATTTT.